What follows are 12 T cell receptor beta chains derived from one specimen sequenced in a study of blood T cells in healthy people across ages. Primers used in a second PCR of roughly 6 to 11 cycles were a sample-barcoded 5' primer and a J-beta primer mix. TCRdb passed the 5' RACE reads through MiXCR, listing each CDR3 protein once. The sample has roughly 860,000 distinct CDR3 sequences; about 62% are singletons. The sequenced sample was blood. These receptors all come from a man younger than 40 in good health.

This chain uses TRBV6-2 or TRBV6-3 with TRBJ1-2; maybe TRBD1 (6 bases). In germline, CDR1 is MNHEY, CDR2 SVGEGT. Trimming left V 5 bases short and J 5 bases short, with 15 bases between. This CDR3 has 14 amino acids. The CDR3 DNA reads TGTGCCAGCAGTGACCGACAGGCCCAGTATGGCTACACCTTC. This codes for CASSDRQAQYGYTF.

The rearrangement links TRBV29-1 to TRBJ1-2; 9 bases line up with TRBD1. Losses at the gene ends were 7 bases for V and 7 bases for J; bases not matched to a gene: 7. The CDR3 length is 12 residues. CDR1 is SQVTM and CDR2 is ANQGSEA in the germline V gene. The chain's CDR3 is CSGRQGDGGYTF. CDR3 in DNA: TGCAGCGGAAGACAGGGGGATGGTGGCTACACCTTC. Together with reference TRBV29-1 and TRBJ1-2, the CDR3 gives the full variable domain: SAVISQKPSRDICQRGTSLTIQCQVDSQVTMMFWYRQQPGQSLTLIATANQGSEATYESGFVIDKFPISRPNLTFSTLTVSNMSPEDSSIYLCSGRQGDGGYTFGSGTRLTVV.

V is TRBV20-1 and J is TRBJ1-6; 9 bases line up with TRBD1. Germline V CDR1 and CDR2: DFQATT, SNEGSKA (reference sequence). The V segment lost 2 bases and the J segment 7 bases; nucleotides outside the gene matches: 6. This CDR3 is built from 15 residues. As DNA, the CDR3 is TGCAGTGCTAGATTGGGACAGGGAAAAAATTCACCCCTCCACTTT. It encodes CSARLGQGKNSPLHF.

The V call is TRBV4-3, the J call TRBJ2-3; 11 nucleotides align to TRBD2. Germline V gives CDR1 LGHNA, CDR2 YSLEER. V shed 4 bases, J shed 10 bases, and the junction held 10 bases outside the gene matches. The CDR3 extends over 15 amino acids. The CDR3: CASSLLAGALEAQYF. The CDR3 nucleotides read TGCGCCAGCAGCCTACTAGCGGGGGCCCTTGAGGCGCAGTATTTT.

The CDR3: CASSAAGLNQPQHF. The CDR3, as DNA: TGTGCCAGCAGCGCGGCAGGGCTCAATCAGCCCCAGCATTTT. V usage is TRBV13 and J usage is TRBJ1-5; D perhaps matches TRBD1 (5 bases). V lost 5 bases and J 3 bases, leaving 11 bases between the germline ends. From germline, CDR1 is PRHDT and CDR2 FYEKMQ (reference sequence). The CDR3 extends over 14 amino acids.

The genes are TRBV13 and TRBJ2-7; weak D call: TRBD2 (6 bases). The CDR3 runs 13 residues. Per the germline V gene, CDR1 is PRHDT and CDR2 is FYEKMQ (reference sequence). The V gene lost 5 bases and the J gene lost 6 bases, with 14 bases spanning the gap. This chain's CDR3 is CASSRGTPSEQYF. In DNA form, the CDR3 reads TGTGCCAGCAGCCGCGGGACTCCGAGCGAGCAGTACTTC.

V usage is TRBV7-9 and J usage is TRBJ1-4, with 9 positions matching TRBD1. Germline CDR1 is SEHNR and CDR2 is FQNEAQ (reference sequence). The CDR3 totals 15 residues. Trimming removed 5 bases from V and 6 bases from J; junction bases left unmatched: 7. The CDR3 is CASSQRRDRDEKLFF. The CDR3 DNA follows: TGTGCCAGCAGCCAGCGGCGGGACAGGGATGAAAAACTGTTTTTT.

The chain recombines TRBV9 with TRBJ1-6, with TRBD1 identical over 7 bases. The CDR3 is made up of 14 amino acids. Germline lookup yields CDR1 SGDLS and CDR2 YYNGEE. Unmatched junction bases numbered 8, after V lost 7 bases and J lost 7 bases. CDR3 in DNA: TGTGCCAGCCGCCTAGGAGGGGGCAATTCACCCCTCCACTTT. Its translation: CASRLGGGNSPLHF.

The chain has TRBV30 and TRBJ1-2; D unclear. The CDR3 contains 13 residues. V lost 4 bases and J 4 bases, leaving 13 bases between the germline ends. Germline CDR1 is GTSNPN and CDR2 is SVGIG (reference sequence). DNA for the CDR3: TGTGCCTGGACCCCCGAACGGTCCTATGGCTACACCTTC. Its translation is CAWTPERSYGYTF.

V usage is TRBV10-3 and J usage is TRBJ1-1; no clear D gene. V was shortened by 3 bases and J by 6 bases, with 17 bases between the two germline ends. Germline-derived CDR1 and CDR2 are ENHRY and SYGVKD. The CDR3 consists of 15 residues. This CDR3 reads CAISEPGRIGAEAFF. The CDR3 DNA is TGTGCCATCAGTGAACCCGGACGGATTGGAGCTGAAGCTTTCTTT.

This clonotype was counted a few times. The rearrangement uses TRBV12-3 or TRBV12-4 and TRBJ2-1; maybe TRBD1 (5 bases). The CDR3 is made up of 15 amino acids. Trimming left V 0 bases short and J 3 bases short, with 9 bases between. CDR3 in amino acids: CASSLARTLYNEQFF. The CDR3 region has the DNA TGTGCCAGCAGTTTAGCGCGGACACTCTACAATGAGCAGTTCTTC.

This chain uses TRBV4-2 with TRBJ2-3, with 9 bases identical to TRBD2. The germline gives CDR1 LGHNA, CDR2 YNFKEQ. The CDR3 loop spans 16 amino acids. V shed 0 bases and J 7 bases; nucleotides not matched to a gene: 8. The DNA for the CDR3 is TGTGCCAGCAGCCAAGATCCCGCGGGGGGGCCCCATACGCAGTATTTT. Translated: CASSQDPAGGPHTQYF.